Detailed here is one TCR beta chain. The antigen is undetermined. Some clones are missing from TCRdb's copy, which holds only in-frame ones; the method was immunoSEQ multiplex PCR. This table holds about 2.2 million clones, 80% to 95% found once. This record belongs to a study of shared clonotypes between healthy human individuals. Overall study: Researchers drew samples from a couple of women and three men aged 18 to 49.

CD8 cells classed as naive were CD45RO-negative and positively selected for CCR7, excluding terminally differentiated effector memory CD45RA+ cells. Study conclusions and caveats: Compared with memory subsets, naive subsets generally had larger estimated richness. Clonotypes that were shared across a few donors made up approximately 5.1% of naive CD4 clonotypes.

V was pared by 8 bases and J by 0 bases, with 14 bases between. Germline V gene sequence: CDR1 SGHTA, CDR2 FQGNSA. This CDR3 is 15 amino acids long. The J gene is TRBJ1-3, the V gene TRBV7-2, with D uncertain. Sequenced input: naive CD8+ T cells from PBMCs. This receptor was obtained from a man aged 18 to 30 in good health. Some clones in this sample may be carry-over from other donors' samples. CDR3 sequence: CASVAWAYSGNTIYF. In nucleotides, the CDR3 is TGTGCCAGCGTGGCATGGGCATACTCTGGAAACACCATATATTTT.